Below are 30 T cell receptor beta chains sequenced from a single sample in a study of OX40 agonist ivuxolimab in advanced cancers. TCRdb keeps only in-frame clones here, not all; method: immunoSEQ multiplex PCR. This table has tens of thousands of clones, over 80% appearing once. The sample consisted of CD4+ or CD8+ T cells sorted from blood, taken in a trial of the OX40 agonist ivuxolimab. The source of these receptors is an adult with an advanced solid tumor such as melanoma, head and neck, liver or kidney cancer.

The rearrangement links TRBV28 to TRBJ1-3; a possible D gene is TRBD1 (5 bases). The CDR3 contains 16 residues. Germline assignment: CDR1 MDHEN and CDR2 SYDVKM. Trimming shortened V by 5 bases and J by 4 bases, and 18 bases separated the two germline ends. The CDR3 region has the DNA TGTGCCAGCAGTCCCGGACCGGGGAGGGGAGGAAACACCATATATTTT. Residues: CASSPGPGRGGNTIYF.

The CDR3 region has the DNA TGCGCCAGCAGCCTCGGGGGCACCGGGGAGCTGTTTTTT. This gives the protein CASSLGGTGELFF. This chain joins TRBV5-1 and TRBJ2-2; D possibly corresponds to TRBD2 (6 bases). This CDR3 region has 13 residues. V was shortened by 4 bases and J by 4 bases, with 8 bases between the two germline ends. CDR1 is SGHRS, CDR2 YFSETQ, per germline. The whole variable domain, remainder taken from reference TRBV5-1 and TRBJ2-2, is KAGVTQTPRYLIKTRGQQVTLSCSPISGHRSVSWYQQTPGQGLQFLFEYFSETQRNKGNFPGRFSGRQFSNSRSEMNVSTLELGDSALYLCASSLGGTGELFFGEGSRLTVL.

V and J are TRBV12-2 and TRBJ2-3; TRBD2, the table's D call, lacks a check against the DNA. TRBV12-2 counts as a pseudogene. The CDR3 has 18 residues. The CDR3 DNA reads as TGTGCAAGTCGCTTGAGGGGAGAGGGACTAGCGGAATTGGATACGCAGTATTTT. As protein: CASRLRGEGLAELDTQYF.

This clone was recorded a few times. The chain couples TRBV6-5 to TRBJ1-3; D is unclear. V was shortened by 7 bases and J by 8 bases, with 15 bases between the two germline ends. The CDR3 is 13 residues long. The V gene's germline CDR1 is MNHEY and CDR2 SVGAGI. As DNA, the CDR3 is TGTGCCAGCAAGAAATGGGAGGAGTACACCATATATTTT. Its translation is CASKKWEEYTIYF.

This clone has a handful of counts. CDR3 in amino acids: CASSLGGRGRRNTEAFF. The CDR3 DNA reads as TGTGCCAGCAGTTTAGGAGGCAGGGGGCGAAGGAACACTGAAGCTTTCTTT. This chain links TRBV28 with TRBJ1-1; 8 bases agree with TRBD1. Germline CDR1 and CDR2: MDHEN and SYDVKM. This CDR3 is 17 amino acids long. Trimming removed 2 bases from V and 1 base from J; junction bases left unmatched: 9.

The J gene is TRBJ1-1, the V gene TRBV19; no clear D. The CDR3 is 13 amino acids. Germline CDR1 is LNHDA and CDR2 is SQIVND (reference sequence). The germline V and J ends were trimmed by 0 bases and 6 bases, with 8 bases remaining between them. CDR3: CASSIERGSEAFF. The CDR3, as DNA: TGTGCCAGTAGTATAGAAAGAGGGTCTGAAGCTTTCTTT.

The chain carries TRBV1 and TRBJ2-7. TRBV1 is reported as a pseudogene. This CDR3 comprises 12 residues. This CDR3 reads CTSSPASYEQYF. For the CDR3, the DNA is TGCACCAGCAGCCCGGCCTCCTACGAGCAGTACTTC.

This clone was counted between two and nine times. The V gene is TRBV5-1, the J gene TRBJ1-3; D call uncertain. The CDR3 sequence is 11 residues long. The germline V gene encodes CDR1 SGHRS and CDR2 YFSETQ. V shed 2 bases and J shed 3 bases, with 0 bases lying between them. The CDR3 loop reads CASSFGNTIYF. The CDR3 DNA reads TGCGCCAGCAGCTTTGGAAACACCATATATTTT.

In nucleotides, the CDR3 is TGCGCCAGCAGCCAAGACTCCAGGCTTTATGGCTACACCTTC. As protein: CASSQDSRLYGYTF. This chain links TRBV4-1 with TRBJ1-2; D uncertain. Germline assignment: CDR1 MGHRA and CDR2 YSYEKL. Deletions cut 0 bases from V and 5 bases from J, with 10 bases between. The CDR3 runs to 14 residues.

The chain links TRBV19 to TRBJ2-3; 9 bases line up with TRBD2. This CDR3 spans 15 amino acids. Trimming at V came to 5 bases and at J to 5 bases, leaving 8 bases not matched to a gene. CDR1 and CDR2 from the germline V gene are LNHDA and SQIVND (reference sequence). CDR3 region: CASSFAGGRGDTQYF. For the CDR3, the DNA is TGTGCCAGTAGTTTCGCGGGAGGGAGGGGAGATACGCAGTATTTT.

The rearrangement links TRBV25-1 to TRBJ1-2; D remains ambiguous. The germline V and J ends were trimmed by 4 bases and 4 bases, with 7 bases remaining between them. The CDR3 covers 12 residues. Germline values: CDR1 MGHDK, CDR2 SYGVNS. Written as DNA, the CDR3 is TGTGCCAGCAGTGCCCGTAGCTATGGCTACACCTTC. Its translation is CASSARSYGYTF.

The chain combines TRBV9 with TRBJ2-1; D is possibly TRBD2 (6 bases). The CDR3 consists of 15 residues. V was clipped by 4 bases and J by 2 bases, with 13 bases between them. CDR1 and CDR2 from the germline V gene are SGDLS and YYNGEE. The CDR3 spells CASSPREETYNEQFF. In nucleotides, the CDR3 is TGTGCCAGCAGCCCCAGGGAGGAAACCTACAATGAGCAGTTCTTC.

This clone showed up just once. The chain couples TRBV6-1 to TRBJ2-7; the D gene could be TRBD1 or TRBD2 (5 bases each). Between the trimmed V and J ends, which lost 0 bases and 2 bases, there was a span of 11 bases. The germline V gene has CDR1 MNHNS and CDR2 SASEGT. This CDR3 has 15 amino acids. The CDR3 loop reads CASSEAPGPAYEQYF. DNA for the CDR3: TGTGCCAGCAGTGAAGCCCCGGGACCCGCCTACGAGCAGTACTTC.

This sequence joins TRBV7-6 and TRBJ2-1; D tentatively fits TRBD1 or TRBD2 (5 bases each). V was pared by 2 bases and J by 2 bases, with 10 bases between. The CDR3 runs 15 residues. The germline V gene has CDR1 SGHVS and CDR2 FNYEAQ. CDR3 bases: TGTGCCAGCAGCTTACAGGGAGTGGCCTACAATGAGCAGTTCTTC. Its protein is CASSLQGVAYNEQFF.

The chain carries TRBV28 and TRBJ2-6; D call uncertain. CDR1 and CDR2 from the germline V gene are MDHEN and SYDVKM. V lost 8 bases and J lost 0, with 17 bases in between. The CDR3 contains 17 residues. The CDR3 loop reads CASGLGRRSSGANVLTF. The CDR3 bases are TGTGCCAGCGGGTTGGGCAGACGCAGCTCTGGGGCCAACGTCCTGACTTTC.

V gene TRBV6-5 combines with J gene TRBJ2-7, with 7 positions matching TRBD2. V dropped 6 bases and J dropped 0; count of bases not matched to a gene: 5. Per germline, CDR1 MNHEY and CDR2 SVGAGI. This CDR3 has 14 residues. CDR3 bases: TGTGCCAGCAGCAAAAGCGGGGCCTCCTACGAGCAGTACTTC. It is translated as CASSKSGASYEQYF.

The chain couples TRBV2 to TRBJ1-2; maybe TRBD1 (6 bases). Trimming pared 11 bases from V and 5 bases from J, leaving 15 bases between. Looked up from germline, CDR1 is SNHLY and CDR2 is FYNNEI. This CDR3 spans 12 amino acids. CDR3 nucleotides: TGTGCCGTGAGGGGGGACGAGTATGGCTACACCTTC. This gives the protein CAVRGDEYGYTF.

The chain joins TRBV28 to TRBJ1-5, with no clear D. This CDR3 has 14 residues. The ends were cut back, 6 bases at V and 7 bases at J, with 16 bases in the middle. Germline lookup yields CDR1 MDHEN and CDR2 SYDVKM. The chain's CDR3 is CASRPGGPNQPQHF. The CDR3 coding sequence is TGTGCCAGCAGGCCCGGAGGACCGAACCAGCCCCAGCATTTT. Full variable domain (outside the CDR3, taken from reference TRBV28 and TRBJ1-5): DVKVTQSSRYLVKRTGEKVFLECVQDMDHENMFWYRQDPGLGLRLIYFSYDVKMKEKGDIPEGYSVSREKKERFSLILESASTNQTSMYLCASRPGGPNQPQHFGDGTRLSIL.

A word on this clone: A junction boundary mismatches the germline segment, possibly from a read error. This CDR3 is also generated by other DNA sequences in the sample. The chain recombines TRBV4-3 with TRBJ2-3, with TRBD2 identical over 11 bases. This CDR3 contains 14 residues. Per germline, CDR1 LGHNA and CDR2 YSLEER. The CDR3 protein is CASSQELAGDTQYF. The CDR3 nucleotides read TGCGCCAGCAGCCAAGAACTAGCGGGAGATACGCAGTACTTT.

This chain joins TRBV28 and TRBJ1-2; no firm D call. V shed 3 bases and J shed 6 bases, with 14 bases lying between them. The CDR3 loop spans 14 amino acids. The germline CDR1 and CDR2 sequences are MDHEN and SYDVKM. The CDR3 DNA reads as TGTGCCAGCAGTTTCGGGCAGATCAGAGATGGCTACACCTTC. Its protein product is CASSFGQIRDGYTF.

The chain is built from TRBV10-3 and TRBJ1-2; perhaps TRBD1 as D (6 bases). The V end lost 4 bases, the J end lost 7 bases, and 19 bases lay between the germline ends. CDR1 is ENHRY and CDR2 is SYGVKD in the germline V gene. This CDR3 is 15 amino acids long. CDR3 sequence: CAISGLYGGAGGYTF. Written as DNA, the CDR3 is TGTGCCATCAGTGGACTATACGGGGGGGCAGGTGGCTACACCTTC.

The chain is built from TRBV11-2 and TRBJ2-5; D possibly uses TRBD1 or TRBD2 (5 bases each). Germline loops: CDR1 SGHAT, CDR2 FQNNGV. There are 11 residues in the CDR3. The germline V and J ends were trimmed by 3 bases and 6 bases, with 5 bases remaining between them. CDR3 residues: CASSLGQTQYF. CDR3 bases: TGTGCCAGCAGCTTGGGACAGACCCAGTACTTC.

This rearrangement joins TRBV10-3 to TRBJ1-2; D gene ambiguous. Between the trimmed V and J ends, which lost 10 bases and 6 bases, there was a span of 18 bases. The germline V gene has CDR1 ENHRY and CDR2 SYGVKD. This CDR3 region has 13 residues. As DNA, the CDR3 is TGTGCCACCAATGCGGGTGGAGATAATGGCTACACCTTC. Amino acids: CATNAGGDNGYTF.

The V and J genes are TRBV28 and TRBJ2-6, with a weak D call TRBD1 (5 bases). Germline CDR1 MDHEN, CDR2 SYDVKM. The CDR3 has 17 amino acids. Trimming shortened V by 4 bases and J by 0 bases, and 13 bases separated the two germline ends. The CDR3: CASSWGRVPSGANVLTF. For the CDR3, the DNA is TGTGCCAGCAGTTGGGGCAGGGTCCCCTCTGGGGCCAACGTCCTGACTTTC.

The genes are TRBV10-3 and TRBJ2-7, with D perhaps TRBD1 or TRBD2 (5 bases each). With 6 bases removed from V and 4 bases from J, the gap between germline ends came to 28 bases. This CDR3 has 18 amino acids. CDR1 ENHRY and CDR2 SYGVKD come from the germline V gene. The DNA of the CDR3 is TGTGCCATCAGGGGGAGCCCCGGGACGGATGGTTTAGCTTACGAGCAGTACTTC. Its protein product is CAIRGSPGTDGLAYEQYF.

The gene calls are TRBV2 and TRBJ1-2; 7 positions agree with TRBD1. Looked up from germline, CDR1 is SNHLY and CDR2 is FYNNEI. This CDR3 spans 13 amino acids. V lost 7 bases to trimming and J lost 1 base; unmatched junction nucleotides: 3. The CDR3 loop is CASNRDSNYGYTF. The CDR3 coding sequence is TGTGCCAGCAACCGGGACAGTAACTATGGCTACACCTTC.

The chain carries TRBV4-1 and TRBJ2-3; TRBD2 agrees at 14 bases. The CDR3 extends over 16 amino acids. The V gene's germline CDR1 is MGHRA and CDR2 YSYEKL. After removal of 2 bases from V and 5 bases from J, the junction contained 3 bases not matched to a gene. Written as DNA, the CDR3 is TGCGCCAGCAGCCAAACGGGGACTAGCGGGAGAGATACGCAGTATTTT. Its translation is CASSQTGTSGRDTQYF.

This clone was seen a handful of times. This rearrangement joins TRBV29-1 to TRBJ1-1; tentatively, D is TRBD1 (6 bases). The germline V gene has CDR1 SQVTM and CDR2 ANQGSEA. CDR3 size: 13 residues. Trimming removed 5 bases at V and 1 base at J, with 11 bases between. This CDR3 is CSVSTGSNTEAFF. DNA for the CDR3: TGCAGCGTTTCGACAGGATCGAACACTGAAGCTTTCTTT.

The CDR3, as DNA: TGTGCCAGCAGTTTAGACGGGGCCGGCACAGATACGCAGTATTTT. It codes for CASSLDGAGTDTQYF. The rearrangement joins TRBV27 to TRBJ2-3; D may match TRBD1 or TRBD2 (5 bases each). The germline V and J ends were trimmed by 2 bases and 1 base, with 10 bases remaining between them. The CDR3 runs 15 residues. The germline CDR1 and CDR2 sequences are MNHEY and SMNVEV (reference sequence).

This clone was seen a handful of times. Distinct nucleotide sequences in the sample also encode this CDR3. The rearrangement links TRBV20-1 to TRBJ2-1, with D unresolved. Trimming shortened V by 3 bases and J by 8 bases, and 8 bases separated the two germline ends. Germline CDR1 DFQATT, CDR2 SNEGSKA (reference sequence). There are 11 residues in the CDR3. The CDR3 protein is CSASDRDEQFF. CDR3 nucleotides: TGCAGTGCTAGCGATCGGGATGAGCAGTTCTTC.